The T cell receptor (beta chain) described here comes from a study of shared clonotypes between healthy human individuals. The wider study: Donors were a couple of women and a few men aged 18 to 49.

General observations from the study: Only blood was sampled, and tissue TCR repertoires likely differ from blood ones.

Of note for this clone: The antigen remains undetermined.

In the original processing: Junction-only sequences without quality scores came from ImmunoSEQ, so filtering differed. Measured with immunoSEQ multiplex PCR; TCRdb has only the in-frame clones, and not every one. V and J calls and clone size come straight from that table; D and trimming were deduced from the DNA. The sample yields around 440,000 clones, over 60% seen once. The CDR3 totals 15 residues. CDR1 is SQVTM, CDR2 ANQGSEA, per germline. Donors had no recently reported acute infections or vaccinations and were HIV-negative. This chain joins TRBV29-1 and TRBJ2-5, with 13 bases matching TRBD2. Judging by the DNA end, TRBJ2-7 fits better; the J call may be wrong. The TCR was taken from a middle-aged woman in good health. Some clones in this sample may be carry-over from other donors' samples. Sample: PBMCs. The CDR3 sequence is CSVASGLAGLYEQYF. DNA of the CDR3: TGCAGCGTTGCCTCGGGACTAGCGGGACTCTACGAGCAGTACTTC.